The rows below give T cell receptor beta chains drawn from one sample of a study of shared clonotypes between healthy human individuals. Profiling relied on immunoSEQ multiplex PCR, and the TCRdb table lists in-frame clones only, not all of them. The table shows about a million clones, with 65% to 75% occurring only once. Sequencing input: memory CD4+ T cells sorted from blood. The receptors shown here come from a young man in good health. Both conserved end residues are part of each CDR3. A D gene is named only where the DNA matches it firmly. Size is omitted from some rows. Given values are once, few, many or a class for expanded clones.

J gene: TRBJ2-1
D gene: .
V gene: TRBV7-2
clone size: many
CDR3 protein: CASSPTGWYEQFF
CDR3 DNA: TGTGCCAGCAGCCCAACAGGGTGGTATGAGCAGTTCTTC

J gene: TRBJ1-1
D gene: .
V gene: TRBV29-1
clone size: few
CDR3 protein: CSVGEGQAFF
CDR3 DNA: TGCAGCGTTGGAGAGGGGCAAGCTTTCTTT

J gene: TRBJ2-1
D gene: .
V gene: TRBV9
clone size: .
CDR3 protein: CASSEDLGGSYNEQFF
CDR3 DNA: TGTGCCAGCAGCGAAGACCTAGGAGGCTCCTACAATGAGCAGTTCTTC

J gene: TRBJ2-7
D gene: .
V gene: TRBV10-3
clone size: .
CDR3 protein: CAISELGDKPYEQYF
CDR3 DNA: TGTGCCATCAGTGAGTTGGGAGATAAACCCTACGAGCAGTACTTC

J gene: TRBJ2-7
D gene: .
V gene: TRBV5-6
clone size: .
CDR3 protein: CASSFGRDEQYF
CDR3 DNA: TGTGCCAGCAGCTTTGGAAGGGACGAGCAGTACTTC

J gene: TRBJ2-7
D gene: .
V gene: TRBV30
clone size: .
CDR3 protein: CAWSPTVGSYEQYF
CDR3 DNA: TGTGCCTGGAGTCCTACGGTAGGTTCCTACGAGCAGTACTTC

J gene: TRBJ1-2
D gene: TRBD1
V gene: TRBV19
clone size: .
CDR3 protein: CASSIRDSANYGYTF
CDR3 DNA: TGTGCCAGTAGTATCCGGGACAGCGCCAACTATGGCTACACCTTC

J gene: TRBJ2-1
D gene: TRBD2
V gene: TRBV6-1
clone size: .
CDR3 protein: CASSVTSGSHNEQFF
CDR3 DNA: TGTGCCAGCAGCGTGACTAGCGGGAGCCACAATGAGCAGTTCTTC

J gene: TRBJ2-5
D gene: TRBD1
V gene: TRBV7-2
clone size: .
CDR3 protein: CASSKDGTGATLRTQYF
CDR3 DNA: TGTGCCAGCAGCAAAGACGGGACAGGGGCGACGCTGCGGACCCAGTACTTC

J gene: TRBJ1-4
D gene: TRBD1
V gene: TRBV2
clone size: .
CDR3 protein: CASTWDRVEKLFF
CDR3 DNA: TGTGCCAGCACTTGGGACAGGGTTGAAAAACTGTTTTTT

J gene: TRBJ2-1
D gene: .
V gene: TRBV4-3
clone size: .
CDR3 protein: CASTPVGVGKAYYNEQFF
CDR3 DNA: TGCGCCAGCACCCCAGTAGGGGTCGGCAAAGCTTATTACAATGAGCAGTTCTTC

J gene: TRBJ2-1
D gene: TRBD2
V gene: TRBV10-3
clone size: .
CDR3 protein: CAISESASGGYNEQFF
CDR3 DNA: TGTGCCATCAGTGAGTCTGCTAGCGGGGGTTACAATGAGCAGTTCTTC

J gene: TRBJ2-3
D gene: TRBD2
V gene: TRBV11-3
clone size: .
CDR3 protein: CASSLAGTSGSSTDTQYF
CDR3 DNA: TGTGCCAGCAGCTTAGCTGGGACTAGCGGAAGTAGCACAGATACGCAGTATTTT

J gene: TRBJ1-2
D gene: .
V gene: TRBV19
clone size: .
CDR3 protein: CASGLRTARYGYTF
CDR3 DNA: TGTGCCAGCGGGCTCCGGACAGCTCGTTATGGCTACACCTTC

J gene: TRBJ2-3
D gene: TRBD2
V gene: TRBV4-1
clone size: .
CDR3 protein: CASSQDQRAGGQDTQYF
CDR3 DNA: TGCGCCAGCAGCCAAGATCAGAGAGCGGGGGGGCAGGATACGCAGTATTTT

J gene: TRBJ1-6
D gene: .
V gene: TRBV6-1
clone size: .
CDR3 protein: CASTLGRNNSPLHF
CDR3 DNA: TGTGCCAGCACCCTGGGACGGAATAATTCACCCCTCCACTTT

J gene: TRBJ2-7
D gene: .
V gene: TRBV9
clone size: .
CDR3 protein: CASSVVGSSYEQYF
CDR3 DNA: TGTGCCAGCAGCGTAGTGGGGTCCTCCTACGAGCAGTACTTC

J gene: TRBJ2-2
D gene: .
V gene: TRBV28
clone size: once
CDR3 protein: CASSPPLANTGELFF
CDR3 DNA: TGTGCCAGCAGTCCCCCTCTAGCGAACACCGGGGAGCTGTTTTTT

J gene: TRBJ1-1
D gene: .
V gene: TRBV10-3
clone size: .
CDR3 protein: CAISEGGSEAFF
CDR3 DNA: TGTGCCATCAGTGAGGGGGGCAGTGAAGCTTTCTTT

J gene: TRBJ1-4
D gene: .
V gene: TRBV7-9
clone size: .
CDR3 protein: CASSSLRGTNEKLFF
CDR3 DNA: TGTGCCAGCAGCTCCCTCAGGGGAACTAATGAAAAACTGTTTTTT

J gene: TRBJ2-3
D gene: TRBD2
V gene: TRBV11-3
clone size: .
CDR3 protein: CASSLGTSGGGGTDTQYF
CDR3 DNA: TGTGCCAGCAGCTTAGGCACTAGCGGGGGGGGAGGCACAGATACGCAGTATTTT

J gene: TRBJ2-7
D gene: .
V gene: TRBV6-4
clone size: .
CDR3 protein: CASRGYRPVSYEQYF
CDR3 DNA: TGTGCCAGCAGGGGCTATCGGCCCGTATCCTACGAGCAGTACTTC

J gene: TRBJ1-5
D gene: .
V gene: TRBV30
clone size: .
CDR3 protein: CAWSPGLFQNQPQHF
CDR3 DNA: TGTGCCTGGAGCCCGGGGCTCTTTCAAAATCAGCCCCAGCATTTT

J gene: TRBJ1-1
D gene: .
V gene: TRBV19
clone size: .
CDR3 protein: CASKVILDSNTEAFF
CDR3 DNA: TGTGCCAGTAAGGTAATATTGGACAGCAACACTGAAGCTTTCTTT

J gene: TRBJ2-3
D gene: .
V gene: TRBV7-2
clone size: .
CDR3 protein: CASSGYMGPSTDTQYF
CDR3 DNA: TGTGCCAGCAGCGGTTACATGGGCCCTAGCACAGATACGCAGTATTTT

J gene: TRBJ2-3
D gene: TRBD1
V gene: TRBV7-3
clone size: .
CDR3 protein: CASSLQGADTQYF
CDR3 DNA: TGTGCCAGCAGCTTACAGGGGGCAGATACGCAGTATTTT

J gene: TRBJ1-2
D gene: .
V gene: TRBV14
clone size: .
CDR3 protein: CASSRTENYGYTF
CDR3 DNA: TGTGCCAGCAGCCGAACAGAGAACTATGGCTACACCTTC

J gene: TRBJ2-5
D gene: .
V gene: TRBV6-1
clone size: .
CDR3 protein: CASTLGTLKETQYF
CDR3 DNA: TGTGCCAGCACCTTGGGGACTCTTAAAGAGACCCAGTACTTC

J gene: TRBJ1-5
D gene: TRBD1
V gene: TRBV15
clone size: .
CDR3 protein: CATKMDRDSNQPQHF
CDR3 DNA: TGTGCCACAAAAATGGACAGGGATAGCAATCAGCCCCAGCATTTT

J gene: TRBJ2-1
D gene: .
V gene: TRBV6-5
clone size: .
CDR3 protein: CASSYLGKGNEQFF
CDR3 DNA: TGTGCCAGCAGTTATCTCGGCAAAGGAAATGAGCAGTTCTTC

J gene: TRBJ1-1
D gene: .
V gene: TRBV4-1
clone size: .
CDR3 protein: CASRGPLRGTEAFF
CDR3 DNA: TGCGCCAGCAGAGGTCCCTTGCGGGGCACTGAAGCTTTCTTT

J gene: TRBJ2-3
D gene: TRBD2
V gene: TRBV27
clone size: once
CDR3 protein: CASSSGGRARDTQYF
CDR3 DNA: TGTGCCAGCAGTTCAGGCGGGAGGGCCCGGGATACGCAGTATTTT

J gene: TRBJ2-7
D gene: .
V gene: TRBV5-1
clone size: .
CDR3 protein: CASSLQTTYEQYF
CDR3 DNA: TGCGCCAGCAGCTTGCAGACAACCTACGAGCAGTACTTC

J gene: TRBJ2-7
D gene: TRBD1
V gene: TRBV5-4
clone size: .
CDR3 protein: CASSRDRGSAYEQYF
CDR3 DNA: TGTGCCAGCAGCAGGGACAGGGGAAGTGCTTACGAGCAGTACTTC

J gene: TRBJ2-7
D gene: .
V gene: TRBV7-2
clone size: .
CDR3 protein: CASSLGTRGSEQYF
CDR3 DNA: TGTGCCAGCAGCTTGGGGACAAGGGGGTCCGAGCAGTACTTC

J gene: TRBJ1-2
D gene: .
V gene: TRBV7-9
clone size: .
CDR3 protein: CASRFWGAPGYTF
CDR3 DNA: TGTGCCAGCCGATTTTGGGGGGCACCAGGCTACACCTTC

J gene: TRBJ2-7
D gene: .
V gene: TRBV30
clone size: .
CDR3 protein: CAWSTSHTVYF
CDR3 DNA: TGTGCCTGGAGTACTAGCCACACGGTGTACTTC

J gene: TRBJ2-7
D gene: TRBD2
V gene: TRBV7-6
clone size: .
CDR3 protein: CASSAIGGTRSEQYF
CDR3 DNA: TGTGCCAGCAGCGCCATCGGGGGGACTAGATCCGAGCAGTACTTC

J gene: TRBJ2-7
D gene: .
V gene: TRBV25-1
clone size: .
CDR3 protein: CASSGVASYEQYF
CDR3 DNA: TGTGCCAGCAGTGGGGTGGCTTCCTACGAGCAGTACTTC

J gene: TRBJ2-3
D gene: TRBD2
V gene: TRBV5-1
clone size: .
CDR3 protein: CASSPGGTSGSYRTDTQYF
CDR3 DNA: TGCGCCAGCAGCCCCGGGGGGACTAGCGGGAGTTATCGCACAGATACGCAGTATTTT

J gene: TRBJ1-5
D gene: .
V gene: TRBV10-3
clone size: many
CDR3 protein: CAIKASGVGNQPQHF
CDR3 DNA: TGTGCCATCAAGGCGTCAGGGGTGGGCAATCAGCCCCAGCATTTT

J gene: TRBJ1-2
D gene: .
V gene: TRBV4-1
clone size: .
CDR3 protein: CASSQDLSYTF
CDR3 DNA: TGCGCCAGCAGCCAAGATCTCTCATACACCTTC

J gene: TRBJ2-7
D gene: .
V gene: TRBV4-1
clone size: .
CDR3 protein: CASSQDLSGYLSKQYF
CDR3 DNA: TGCGCCAGCAGCCAAGATCTTTCAGGGTACCTATCAAAGCAGTACTTC

J gene: TRBJ2-7
D gene: .
V gene: TRBV6-1
clone size: .
CDR3 protein: CASFLPGRTYEQYF
CDR3 DNA: TGTGCCAGCTTCTTACCCGGCAGGACCTACGAGCAGTACTTC

J gene: TRBJ2-7
D gene: TRBD2
V gene: TRBV7-2
clone size: .
CDR3 protein: CASSLVNGGAEQYF
CDR3 DNA: TGTGCCAGCAGCTTAGTGAACGGGGGGGCTGAGCAGTACTTC

J gene: TRBJ1-3
D gene: .
V gene: TRBV28
clone size: once
CDR3 protein: CASREQGSRNTIYF
CDR3 DNA: TGTGCCAGCAGAGAACAGGGCTCCCGAAACACCATATATTTT

J gene: TRBJ1-4
D gene: .
V gene: TRBV19
clone size: .
CDR3 protein: CASSQGGGLNEKLFF
CDR3 DNA: TGTGCCAGTAGCCAAGGTGGGGGCCTTAATGAAAAACTGTTTTTT